This T cell receptor beta chain was profiled in a study of blood T cell repertoires in COVID-19. Study-level information: PBMCs, B-cell-depleted T cells, or T cells were the source of the cDNA or gDNA that made up the material.

CDR1 is SGDLS, CDR2 YYNGEE, per germline. V lost 4 bases and J lost 2, with 15 bases in between. The CDR3 totals 15 residues. Living in roughly 23 US areas, the participants were between about 18 and 90 years of age. Using immunoSEQ multiplex PCR, the repertoire was profiled, and TCRdb retains in-frame clones only, with some absent. The profile shows about 300,000 clones, 75% to 90% of them singletons. This clone was observed a few times. This TCR came from a woman aged 50 to 65 who had recovered from COVID-19. Input material: PBMCs or T cells enriched from blood (not recorded which). This sequence joins TRBV9 and TRBJ1-1, with a tentative D call TRBD1 (6 bases). CDR3 region: CASSPRGRSNTEAFF. Written as DNA, the CDR3 is TGTGCCAGCAGCCCCAGGGGAAGGAGTAACACTGAAGCTTTCTTT.